This TCR beta chain was identified in a study of control samples from healthy donors and cancer patients. The CDR3 totals 12 residues. The V end lost 5 bases, the J end lost 8 bases, and 10 bases lay between the germline ends. Sequenced by immunoSEQ multiplex PCR; TCRdb stores in-frame clones only, minus some. The sample lists around 80,000 clones; roughly 88% were seen once. This chain joins TRBV12-3 or TRBV12-4 and TRBJ2-1; D is ambiguous. Sequencing input: blood. The sequence was collected from a woman in her forties or fifties in good health. DNA for the CDR3: TGTGCCAGCAGTAGCGACACGGATGAGCAGTTCTTC. It encodes CASSSDTDEQFF.